The source of this T cell receptor beta chain is a study of CD8+ T cells in alopecia areata. RNA was extracted and reverse transcribed into cDNA as the sequencing template. Some clones are missing from TCRdb's copy, which holds only in-frame ones; the method was immunoSEQ multiplex PCR. The data show 70,000 to 95,000 clones, 45% to 60% seen once. Germline V gene data show CDR1 as SGHVS and CDR2 as FQNEAQ. CDR3 size: 14 residues. V was clipped by 1 base and J by 7 bases, with 11 bases between them. The clonotype comes from a human donor with alopecia areata. The sequenced material came from NKG2D-high CD8+ T cells sorted from blood. V usage is TRBV7-8 and J usage is TRBJ2-1; maybe TRBD2 (6 bases). In DNA form, the CDR3 reads TGTGCCAGCAGCTTAGGACAGACTAGTAATGAGCAGTTCTTC. This gives the protein CASSLGQTSNEQFF.